This TCR beta chain was recorded in a study of T cell responses to AZD1222 COVID-19 vaccine. Clones were sequenced by immunoSEQ multiplex PCR, and TCRdb holds only the in-frame ones, with some missing. The sample includes under 110,000 clones, about nine tenths of them seen just once. Worth noting for this clone: Its antigen is not identified.

Findings and limits, study-wide: Only a handful of AZD1222 recipients, five to seven in all, had baseline seropositivity. Mostly white British, mostly female donors; authors suggested clonal diversity may be underestimated. Spike-wide vaccine-associated CD4 TCRs dominated at 160-218 and 743-854.

The CDR3 runs 15 residues. Trimming removed 2 bases from V and 5 bases from J; junction bases left unmatched: 6. The germline V gene encodes CDR1 MNHNS and CDR2 SASEGT. The clonotype was recovered from an adult who received the AZD1222 COVID-19 vaccine. This chain uses TRBV6-1 with TRBJ1-1; TRBD1 agrees at 9 bases. The material was peripheral blood, obtained 28 days after the second AZD1222 dose. The CDR3 is CASSETGQGGTEAFF. The CDR3 region has the DNA TGTGCCAGCAGTGAAACGGGACAGGGAGGGACTGAAGCTTTCTTT.